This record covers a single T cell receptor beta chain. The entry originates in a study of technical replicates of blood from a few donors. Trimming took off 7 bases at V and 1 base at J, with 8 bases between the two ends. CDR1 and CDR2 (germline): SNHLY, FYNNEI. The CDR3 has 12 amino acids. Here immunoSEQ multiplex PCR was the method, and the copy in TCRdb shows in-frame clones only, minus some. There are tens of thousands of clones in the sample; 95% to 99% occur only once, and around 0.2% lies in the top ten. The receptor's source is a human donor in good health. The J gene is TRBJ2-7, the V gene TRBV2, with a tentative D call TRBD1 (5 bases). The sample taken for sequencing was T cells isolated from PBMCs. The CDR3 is CASMRQSYEQYF. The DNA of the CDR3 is TGTGCCAGCATGAGACAGTCCTACGAGCAGTACTTC.